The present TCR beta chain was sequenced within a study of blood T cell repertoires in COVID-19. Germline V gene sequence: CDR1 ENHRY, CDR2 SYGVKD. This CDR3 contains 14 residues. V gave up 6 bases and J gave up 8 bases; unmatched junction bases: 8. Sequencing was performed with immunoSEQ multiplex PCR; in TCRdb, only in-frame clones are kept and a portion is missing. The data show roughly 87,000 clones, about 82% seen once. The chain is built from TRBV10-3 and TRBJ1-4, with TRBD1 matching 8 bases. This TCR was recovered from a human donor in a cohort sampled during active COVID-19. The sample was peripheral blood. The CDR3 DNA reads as TGTGCCATCAGCGGACAGGGTAATGAGGAAAAACTGTTTTTT. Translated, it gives CAISGQGNEEKLFF.